Following are 3 T cell receptor beta chains from one sample sequenced in a study of blood T cell repertoires in COVID-19. Clones were read by immunoSEQ multiplex PCR, and TCRdb kept only the in-frame ones, dropping some. Among some 240,000 clones, approximately 86% were seen once, and the ten largest hold 3% to 4%. The sample taken for sequencing was PBMCs or T cells enriched from blood (not recorded which). Receptors originate from a woman aged 40 to 50 with acute COVID-19.

This clone appeared a single time. V and J are TRBV29-1 and TRBJ2-7; 12 nucleotides match TRBD2. In germline, CDR1 is SQVTM, CDR2 ANQGSEA. V lost 4 bases to trimming and J lost 5 bases; unmatched junction nucleotides: 0. This CDR3 is 12 amino acids long. The CDR3 bases are TGCAGCGTTGGGACTAGCGGGAACGAGCAGTACTTC. Its translation is CSVGTSGNEQYF.

The rearrangement joins TRBV30 to TRBJ1-2, with D tentatively TRBD1 (6 bases). The ends were cut back, 1 base at V and 7 bases at J, with 19 bases in the middle. Germline V gene sequence: CDR1 GTSNPN, CDR2 SVGIG (reference sequence). This CDR3 has 15 amino acids. The CDR3 DNA sequence: TGTGCCTGGAGTGCGGGGACAACAAGTCGTGGTGGCTACACCTTC. Protein: CAWSAGTTSRGGYTF.

The chain carries TRBV15 and TRBJ2-1; D may be TRBD2 (5 bases). The CDR3 has 14 residues. Trimming pared 2 bases from V and 8 bases from J, leaving 13 bases between. Germline V gives CDR1 LNHNV, CDR2 YYDKDF (reference sequence). The CDR3 DNA is TGTGCCACCAGCAGACATACGAGCGGCGATGAGCAGTTCTTC. It translates to CATSRHTSGDEQFF.